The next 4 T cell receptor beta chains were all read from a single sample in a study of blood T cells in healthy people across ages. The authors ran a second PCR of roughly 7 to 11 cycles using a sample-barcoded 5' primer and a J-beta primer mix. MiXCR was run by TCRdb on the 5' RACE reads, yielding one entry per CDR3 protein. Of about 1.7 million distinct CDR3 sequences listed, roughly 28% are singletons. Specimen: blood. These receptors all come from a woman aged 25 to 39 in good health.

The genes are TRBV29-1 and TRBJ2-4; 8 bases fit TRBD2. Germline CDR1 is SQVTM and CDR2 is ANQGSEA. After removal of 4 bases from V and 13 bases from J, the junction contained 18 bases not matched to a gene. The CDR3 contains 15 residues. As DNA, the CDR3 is TGCAGCGTTGTCCCAAGCGGGGGCCTCTACAATGAGCAGTACTTC. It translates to CSVVPSGGLYNEQYF.

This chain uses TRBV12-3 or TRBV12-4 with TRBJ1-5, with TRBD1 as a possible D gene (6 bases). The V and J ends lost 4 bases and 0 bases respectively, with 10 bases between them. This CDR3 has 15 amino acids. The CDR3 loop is CASSWGRDSNQPQHF. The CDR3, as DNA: TGTGCCAGCAGTTGGGGGCGCGATAGCAATCAGCCCCAGCATTTT.

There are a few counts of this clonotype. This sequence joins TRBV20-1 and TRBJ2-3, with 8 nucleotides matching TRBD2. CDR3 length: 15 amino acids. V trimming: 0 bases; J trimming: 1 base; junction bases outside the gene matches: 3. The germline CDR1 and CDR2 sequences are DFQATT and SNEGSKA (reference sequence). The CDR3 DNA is TGCAGTGCTAGAGAAGCGCGGGGGGGCACAGATACGCAGTATTTT. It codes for CSAREARGGTDTQYF.

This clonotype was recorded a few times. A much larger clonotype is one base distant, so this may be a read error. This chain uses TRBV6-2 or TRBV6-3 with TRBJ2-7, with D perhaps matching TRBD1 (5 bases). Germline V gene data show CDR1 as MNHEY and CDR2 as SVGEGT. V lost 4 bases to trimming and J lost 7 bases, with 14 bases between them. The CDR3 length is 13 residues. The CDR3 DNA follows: TGTGCCAGCAGTTCAAGGGGTCACAATGAGCAGTACTTC. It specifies CASSSRGHNEQYF.